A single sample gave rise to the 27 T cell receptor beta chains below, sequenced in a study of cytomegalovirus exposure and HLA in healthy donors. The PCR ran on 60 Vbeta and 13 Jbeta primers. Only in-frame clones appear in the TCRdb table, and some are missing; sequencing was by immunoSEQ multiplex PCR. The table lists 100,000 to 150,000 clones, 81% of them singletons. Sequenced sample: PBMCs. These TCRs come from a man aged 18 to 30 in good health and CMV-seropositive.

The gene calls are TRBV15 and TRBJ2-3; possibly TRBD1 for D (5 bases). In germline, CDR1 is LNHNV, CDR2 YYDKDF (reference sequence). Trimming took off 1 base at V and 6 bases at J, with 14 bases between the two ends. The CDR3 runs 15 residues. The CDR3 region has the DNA TGTGCCACCAGCAGAGGCCGATCAGGGCCGGATACGCAGTATTTT. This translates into CATSRGRSGPDTQYF.

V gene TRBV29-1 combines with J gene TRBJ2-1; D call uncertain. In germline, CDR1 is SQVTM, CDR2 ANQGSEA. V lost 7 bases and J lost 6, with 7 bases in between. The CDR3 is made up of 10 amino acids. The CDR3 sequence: CSGRVNEQFF. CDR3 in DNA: TGCAGCGGTCGGGTCAATGAGCAGTTCTTC.

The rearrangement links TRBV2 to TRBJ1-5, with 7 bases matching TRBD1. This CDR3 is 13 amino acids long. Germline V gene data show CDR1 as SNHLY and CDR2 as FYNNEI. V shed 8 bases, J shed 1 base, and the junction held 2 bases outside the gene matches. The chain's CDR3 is CASGTESNQPQHF. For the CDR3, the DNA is TGTGCCAGCGGGACAGAGAGCAATCAGCCCCAGCATTTT.

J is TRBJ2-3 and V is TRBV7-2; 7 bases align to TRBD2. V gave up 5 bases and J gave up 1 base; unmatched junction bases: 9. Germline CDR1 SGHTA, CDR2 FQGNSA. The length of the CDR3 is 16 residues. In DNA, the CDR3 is TGTGCCAGCAGCAACCTAGCGGCTGCGCGCACAGATACGCAGTATTTT. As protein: CASSNLAAARTDTQYF.

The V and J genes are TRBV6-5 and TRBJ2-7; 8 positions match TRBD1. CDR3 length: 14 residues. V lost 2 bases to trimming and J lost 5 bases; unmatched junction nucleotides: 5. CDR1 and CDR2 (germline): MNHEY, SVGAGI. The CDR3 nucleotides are TGTGCCAGCAGTTACGAAAGGACAGGGCACGAGCAGTACTTC. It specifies CASSYERTGHEQYF.

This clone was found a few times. CDR3 sequence reads: CASSADRGGFRNQPQHF. The DNA for the CDR3 is TGTGCCAGCAGTGCGGACAGGGGGGGTTTTCGCAATCAGCCCCAGCATTTT. This chain uses TRBV6-1 with TRBJ1-5; 10 bases are a match to TRBD1. Trimming cost V 4 bases and J 2 bases; bases outside gene matches: 8. The CDR3 contains 17 residues. CDR1 and CDR2 (germline): MNHNS, SASEGT.

The DNA for the CDR3 is TGTGCCAGCAGCTCAACAGGGGTCCGATACTACGAGCAGTACTTC. Protein sequence: CASSSTGVRYYEQYF. The chain joins TRBV5-6 to TRBJ2-5; 7 bases are shared with TRBD1. The J call is uncertain, as TRBJ2-7 better fits the DNA end. This CDR3 contains 15 residues. Germline V lookup: CDR1 SGHDT, CDR2 YYEEEE.

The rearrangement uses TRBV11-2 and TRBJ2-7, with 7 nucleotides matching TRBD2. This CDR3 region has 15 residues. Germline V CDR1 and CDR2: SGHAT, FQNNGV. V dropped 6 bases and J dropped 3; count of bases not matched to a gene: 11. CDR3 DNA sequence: TGTGCCAGCAGAAGTGTGGCGGGAGCTGTCTACGAGCAGTACTTC. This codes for CASRSVAGAVYEQYF.

The DNA for the CDR3 is TGCGCCAGCAGCCCGGGACAGGGGTTGAACACTGAAGCTTTCTTT. Amino acid sequence: CASSPGQGLNTEAFF. The chain carries TRBV4-1 and TRBJ1-1; the match to TRBD1 covers 10 bases. Unmatched junction bases numbered 2, after V lost 4 bases and J lost 0 bases. The CDR3 extends over 15 amino acids. The germline CDR1 and CDR2 sequences are MGHRA and YSYEKL.

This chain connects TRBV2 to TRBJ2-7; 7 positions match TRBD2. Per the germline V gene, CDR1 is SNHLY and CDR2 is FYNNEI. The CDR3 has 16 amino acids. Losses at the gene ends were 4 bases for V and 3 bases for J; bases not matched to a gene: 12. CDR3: CASSAITRRGDYEQYF. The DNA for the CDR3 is TGTGCCAGCAGTGCTATTACACGCCGGGGGGACTACGAGCAGTACTTC.

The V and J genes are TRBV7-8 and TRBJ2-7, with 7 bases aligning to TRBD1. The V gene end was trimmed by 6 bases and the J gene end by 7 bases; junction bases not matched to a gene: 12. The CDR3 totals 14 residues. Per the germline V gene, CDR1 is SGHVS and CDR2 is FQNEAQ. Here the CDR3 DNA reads TGTGCCAGCAGGATGAACAGGGGTTTGGGGGAGCAGTACTTC. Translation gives CASRMNRGLGEQYF.

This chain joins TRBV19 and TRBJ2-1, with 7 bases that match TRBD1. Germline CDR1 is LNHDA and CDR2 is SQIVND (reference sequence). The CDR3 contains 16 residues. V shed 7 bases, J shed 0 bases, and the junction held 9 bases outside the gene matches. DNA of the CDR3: TGTGCCAGTAAGGGACACAGGGGAAGCTCCTACAATGAGCAGTTCTTC. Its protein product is CASKGHRGSSYNEQFF.

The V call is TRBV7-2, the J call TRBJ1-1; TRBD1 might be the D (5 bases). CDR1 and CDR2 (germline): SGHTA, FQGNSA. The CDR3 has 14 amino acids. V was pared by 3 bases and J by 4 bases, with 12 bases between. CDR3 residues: CASSFIRAATEAFF. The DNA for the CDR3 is TGTGCCAGCAGCTTCATCAGGGCGGCCACTGAAGCTTTCTTT.

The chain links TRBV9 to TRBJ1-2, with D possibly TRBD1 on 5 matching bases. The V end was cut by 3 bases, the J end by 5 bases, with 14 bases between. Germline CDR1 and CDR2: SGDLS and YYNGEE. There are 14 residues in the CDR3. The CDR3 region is CASSAYDSPYGYTF. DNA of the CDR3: TGTGCCAGCAGCGCTTATGACAGTCCGTATGGCTACACCTTC. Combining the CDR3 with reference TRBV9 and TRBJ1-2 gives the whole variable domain DSGVTQTPKHLITATGQRVTLRCSPRSGDLSVYWYQQSLDQGLQFLIQYYNGEERAKGNILERFSAQQFPDLHSELNLSSLELGDSALYFCASSAYDSPYGYTFGSGTRLTVV.

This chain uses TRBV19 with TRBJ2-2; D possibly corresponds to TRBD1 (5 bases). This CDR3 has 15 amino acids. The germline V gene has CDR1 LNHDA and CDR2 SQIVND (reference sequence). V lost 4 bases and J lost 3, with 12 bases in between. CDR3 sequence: CASSTTSRDTGELFF. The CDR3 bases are TGTGCCAGTAGTACCACTTCCAGGGACACCGGGGAGCTGTTTTTT.

CDR3 residues: CASSSRVNYGYTF. Here the CDR3 DNA reads TGTGCCAGCAGCTCCAGGGTTAACTATGGCTACACCTTC. The chain combines TRBV11-2 with TRBJ1-2; possible D gene TRBD1, 5 bases. This CDR3 region has 13 residues. V lost 4 bases, J lost 1 base, and 7 bases lay in between. Germline V gene data show CDR1 as SGHAT and CDR2 as FQNNGV.

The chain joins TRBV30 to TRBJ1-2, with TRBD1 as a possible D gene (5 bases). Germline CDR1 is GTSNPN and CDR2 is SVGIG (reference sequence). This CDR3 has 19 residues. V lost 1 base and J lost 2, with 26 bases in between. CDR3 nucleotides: TGTGCCTGGAGTGATAACATCAGGGTTTTGGTGACGGAGAACTATGGCTACACCTTC. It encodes CAWSDNIRVLVTENYGYTF.

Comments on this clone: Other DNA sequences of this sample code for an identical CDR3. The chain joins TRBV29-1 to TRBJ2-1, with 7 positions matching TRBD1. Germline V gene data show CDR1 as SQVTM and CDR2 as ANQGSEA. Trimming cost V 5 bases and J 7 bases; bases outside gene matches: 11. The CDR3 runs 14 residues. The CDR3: CSVTLRGRRNEQFF. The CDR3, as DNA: TGCAGCGTTACTCTGAGGGGGCGGAGGAATGAGCAGTTCTTC.

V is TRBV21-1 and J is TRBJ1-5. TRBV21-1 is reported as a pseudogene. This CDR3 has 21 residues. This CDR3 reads CASSKEAEGYSDIGSNQPQHF. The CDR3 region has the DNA TGTGCCAGCAGCAAAGAAGCCGAGGGATATAGTGATATAGGGAGCAATCAGCCCCAGCATTTT.

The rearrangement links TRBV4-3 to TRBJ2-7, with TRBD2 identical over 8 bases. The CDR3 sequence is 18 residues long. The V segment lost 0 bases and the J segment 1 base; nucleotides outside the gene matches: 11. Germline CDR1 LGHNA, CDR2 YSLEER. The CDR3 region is CASSQEEVGASGSYEQYF. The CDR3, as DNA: TGCGCCAGCAGCCAAGAGGAGGTCGGAGCTAGCGGGTCCTACGAGCAGTACTTC.

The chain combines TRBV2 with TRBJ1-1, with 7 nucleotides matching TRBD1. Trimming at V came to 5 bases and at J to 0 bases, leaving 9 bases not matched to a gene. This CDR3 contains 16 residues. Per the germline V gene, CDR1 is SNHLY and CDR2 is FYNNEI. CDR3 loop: CASSYAGGTLNTEAFF. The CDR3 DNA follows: TGTGCCAGCAGTTACGCAGGGGGGACATTGAACACTGAAGCTTTCTTT.

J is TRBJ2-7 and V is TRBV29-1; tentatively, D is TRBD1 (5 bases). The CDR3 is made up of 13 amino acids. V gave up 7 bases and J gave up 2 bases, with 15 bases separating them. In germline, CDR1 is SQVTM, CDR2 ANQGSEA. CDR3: CSGGQGSAYEQYF. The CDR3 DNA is TGCAGCGGTGGACAAGGGTCGGCCTACGAGCAGTACTTC.

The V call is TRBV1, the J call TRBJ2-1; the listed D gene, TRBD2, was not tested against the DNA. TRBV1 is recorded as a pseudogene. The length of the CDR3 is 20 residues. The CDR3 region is CTSSRGEREGRHFPLCEQFF. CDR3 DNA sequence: TGCACCAGCAGCCGAGGAGAGCGGGAGGGCCGTCATTTTCCTCTTTGTGAGCAGTTCTTC.

CDR3 in DNA: TGTGCCAGTAGTATCTCCGGGACTAGCGGCGCAGAGACCCAGTACTTC. Translating it yields CASSISGTSGAETQYF. The V call is TRBV19, the J call TRBJ2-5; 11 bases are a match to TRBD2. V dropped 3 bases and J dropped 4; count of bases not matched to a gene: 7. Germline V lookup: CDR1 LNHDA, CDR2 SQIVND (reference sequence). This CDR3 spans 16 amino acids.

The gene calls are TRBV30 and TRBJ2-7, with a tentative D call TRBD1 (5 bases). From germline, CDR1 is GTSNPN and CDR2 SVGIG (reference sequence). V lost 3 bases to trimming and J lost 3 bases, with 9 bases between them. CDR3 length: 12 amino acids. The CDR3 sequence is CAWRDTGYEQYF. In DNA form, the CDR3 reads TGTGCCTGGAGGGACACAGGCTACGAGCAGTACTTC.

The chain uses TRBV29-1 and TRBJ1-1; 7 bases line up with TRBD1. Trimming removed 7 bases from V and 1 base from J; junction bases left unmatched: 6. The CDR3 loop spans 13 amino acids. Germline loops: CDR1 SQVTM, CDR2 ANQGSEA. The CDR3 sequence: CSAKGQPNTEAFF. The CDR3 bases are TGCAGCGCCAAGGGACAGCCGAACACTGAAGCTTTCTTT.

CDR3: CASSLDPGGYTF. In DNA, the CDR3 is TGTGCCAGCAGCTTGGACCCGGGGGGCTACACCTTC. The chain combines TRBV5-6 with TRBJ1-2; D call uncertain. This CDR3 has 12 amino acids. With 0 bases removed from V and 8 bases from J, the gap between germline ends came to 8 bases. CDR1 and CDR2 (germline): SGHDT, YYEEEE.